This entry is about one T cell receptor (beta chain). Its specificity is unknown. The protocol was immunoSEQ multiplex PCR, while the TCRdb copy is restricted to in-frame clones and leaves out a portion. The data contain about 18,000 clones, 78% of them singletons. The germline CDR1 and CDR2 sequences are SGHNT and YYREEE (reference sequence). The CDR3 consists of 14 residues. V gave up 6 bases and J gave up 4 bases, with 16 bases separating them. The data stem from a study of OX40 agonist ivuxolimab in advanced cancers. Notes on the study in general: Partial responders dosed at 0.1-3.0 mg/kg displayed clonal expansion ranking among the lowest.

It was autoimmune disease history or systemic immunosuppression that excluded patients. The clonotype originates from an adult with an advanced solid tumor such as melanoma, head and neck, liver or kidney cancer. The J gene is TRBJ1-2, the V gene TRBV5-4; no firm D call. Material: CD4+ or CD8+ T cells sorted from blood, obtained in a trial of the OX40 agonist ivuxolimab. In nucleotides, the CDR3 is TGTGCCAGCACCCTAGGGTTGGAGGGCTATGGCTACACCTTC. Encoded protein: CASTLGLEGYGYTF.